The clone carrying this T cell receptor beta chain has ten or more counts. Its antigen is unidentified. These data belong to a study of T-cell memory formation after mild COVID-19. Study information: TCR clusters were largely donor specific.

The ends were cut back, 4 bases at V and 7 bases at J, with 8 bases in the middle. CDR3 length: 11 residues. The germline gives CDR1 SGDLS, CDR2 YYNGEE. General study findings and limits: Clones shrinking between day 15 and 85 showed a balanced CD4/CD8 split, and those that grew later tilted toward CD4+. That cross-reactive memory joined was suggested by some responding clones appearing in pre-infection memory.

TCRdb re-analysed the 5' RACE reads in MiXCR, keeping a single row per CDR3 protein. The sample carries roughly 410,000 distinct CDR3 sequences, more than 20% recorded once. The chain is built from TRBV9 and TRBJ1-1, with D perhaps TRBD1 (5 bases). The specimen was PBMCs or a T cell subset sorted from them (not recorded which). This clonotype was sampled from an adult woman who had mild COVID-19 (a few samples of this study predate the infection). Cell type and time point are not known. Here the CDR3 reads CASSLDSEAFF. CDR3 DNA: TGTGCCAGCAGCCTCGACAGTGAAGCTTTCTTT.